Below are 18 T cell receptor beta chains sequenced from a single sample in a study of blood T cells in healthy people across ages. With a J-beta primer mix and a sample-barcoded 5' primer, a second PCR ran about 6 to 11 cycles. TCRdb re-derived calls from the 5' RACE reads in MiXCR, one entry per CDR3 protein. The sample has 1.5 million to 2 million distinct CDR3 sequences, around 48% seen once; the top ten hold over 2%. What was sequenced was blood. Every receptor here comes from a woman in her forties in good health.

The chain carries TRBV20-1 and TRBJ2-1; 12 positions match TRBD2. CDR1 is DFQATT and CDR2 is SNEGSKA in the germline V gene (reference sequence). V was clipped by 4 bases and J by 9 bases; unmatched bases: 10. This CDR3 is built from 15 residues. The CDR3 nucleotides read TGCAGTGCTAATCTCCTAGCGGGGGGGCTTAGTGAGCAGTTCTTC. It yields the protein CSANLLAGGLSEQFF.

This clonotype was detected only a few times. J is TRBJ2-5 and V is TRBV7-2; D is possibly TRBD1 (6 bases). V lost 4 bases and J 4 bases, leaving 13 bases between the germline ends. This CDR3 has 14 residues. Germline assignment: CDR1 SGHTA and CDR2 FQGNSA. The CDR3 nucleotides read TGTGCCAGCAGCTCAACAGGGTGGGGAGAGACCCAGTACTTC. This gives the protein CASSSTGWGETQYF.

This chain joins TRBV20-1 and TRBJ1-5; no clear D. This CDR3 has 15 amino acids. V shed 0 bases and J shed 6 bases, with 15 bases lying between them. Per the germline V gene, CDR1 is DFQATT and CDR2 is SNEGSKA (reference sequence). CDR3 amino acids: CSAREIGPLGQPQHF. For the CDR3, the DNA is TGCAGTGCTAGAGAGATAGGGCCCCTGGGTCAGCCCCAGCATTTT.

The chain employs TRBV20-1 and TRBJ2-7; D is tentatively TRBD1 or TRBD2 (5 bases each). V lost 3 bases and J lost 1, with 13 bases in between. CDR1 DFQATT and CDR2 SNEGSKA come from the germline V gene (reference sequence). The CDR3 totals 14 residues. CDR3 amino acids: CSASANGASYEQYF. The DNA of the CDR3 is TGCAGTGCTAGTGCCAACGGGGCGTCCTACGAGCAGTACTTC.

V usage is TRBV28 and J usage is TRBJ2-1, with TRBD2 matching 9 bases. Germline loops: CDR1 MDHEN, CDR2 SYDVKM. The length of the CDR3 is 18 residues. V was clipped by 5 bases and J by 0 bases; unmatched bases: 11. The CDR3: CASSISGTSPSSYNEQFF. In DNA, the CDR3 is TGTGCCAGCAGTATTTCCGGGACTAGCCCTAGCTCCTACAATGAGCAGTTCTTC.

The V and J genes are TRBV20-1 and TRBJ1-1; D is ambiguous. The CDR3 consists of 13 residues. Germline loops: CDR1 DFQATT, CDR2 SNEGSKA (reference sequence). V was cut by 3 bases and J by 12 bases, with 20 bases left in between. CDR3 coding DNA: TGCAGTGCTAGCGGAGGGTGGGCAGTTGTGTCTTTCTTT. Its protein is CSASGGWAVVSFF.

The rearrangement links TRBV25-1 to TRBJ2-7; 9 bases align to TRBD1. This CDR3 is 16 amino acids long. Germline CDR1 reads MGHDK; CDR2 reads SYGVNS. The V and J ends lost 3 bases and 3 bases, in that order; junction bases with no gene match: 9. Written as DNA, the CDR3 is TGTGCCAGCAGTGACCCGGACAGGGGAGTTTACTACGAGCAGTACTTC. It specifies CASSDPDRGVYYEQYF.

V is TRBV27 and J is TRBJ2-3; TRBD1 agrees at 12 bases. The germline V gene has CDR1 MNHEY and CDR2 SMNVEV (reference sequence). J was trimmed by 6 bases and V by 5 bases; bases with no gene match: 6. The CDR3 is made up of 15 amino acids. The DNA for the CDR3 is TGTGCCAGCAGTCTAAGGGACAGGGGGCAGGATACGCAGTATTTT. Its translation: CASSLRDRGQDTQYF.

This clonotype was found a few times. The chain carries TRBV20-1 and TRBJ2-3; 8 bases align to TRBD2. Germline CDR1 is DFQATT and CDR2 is SNEGSKA (reference sequence). CDR3 length: 14 amino acids. The CDR3 protein is CSRGAGGFTDTQYF. The DNA of the CDR3 is TGCAGCCGGGGCGCGGGGGGTTTCACAGATACGCAGTATTTT.

The V call is TRBV6-2 or TRBV6-3, the J call TRBJ2-4; a possible D gene is TRBD2 (6 bases). The closer fit of TRBJ2-7 to the DNA end suggests the J call may be wrong. The CDR3 runs to 16 residues. CDR1 is MNHEY and CDR2 is SVGEGT in the germline V gene. CDR3 bases: TGTGCCAGCAGTTACAGTATGGGGAGGACGAACTACGAGCAGTACTTC. Its protein is CASSYSMGRTNYEQYF.

V is TRBV6-1 and J is TRBJ2-5; 7 bases fit TRBD1. In germline, CDR1 is MNHNS, CDR2 SASEGT. V lost 6 bases and J lost 1; bases outside the gene matches: 5. This CDR3 comprises 14 residues. The CDR3 sequence: CASRQGQPQETQYF. The CDR3 nucleotides read TGTGCCAGCAGGCAGGGACAGCCCCAAGAGACCCAGTACTTC.

This clonotype has a handful of counts. The rearrangement links TRBV20-1 to TRBJ1-6, with 7 nucleotides matching TRBD1. The germline V gene encodes CDR1 DFQATT and CDR2 SNEGSKA (reference sequence). The CDR3 has 13 residues. Trimming cost V 1 base and J 7 bases; bases outside gene matches: 1. CDR3 bases: TGCAGTGCTAGAGGGGACAGAAATTCACCCCTCCACTTT. Residues: CSARGDRNSPLHF.

This clonotype was seen a handful of times. V usage is TRBV4-2 and J usage is TRBJ1-4; D might be TRBD1 (5 bases). V was shortened by 3 bases and J by 6 bases, with 14 bases between the two germline ends. The germline V gene has CDR1 LGHNA and CDR2 YNFKEQ. The CDR3 extends over 15 amino acids. CDR3: CASSQTGPRDEKLFF. CDR3 in DNA: TGTGCCAGCAGCCAGACGGGACCCAGGGATGAAAAACTGTTTTTT.

This clonotype showed up just a few times. V is TRBV11-2 and J is TRBJ1-2; D not resolved. The CDR3 contains 14 residues. Germline CDR1 and CDR2: SGHAT and FQNNGV. V shed 3 bases and J shed 4 bases, with 12 bases lying between them. The DNA for the CDR3 is TGTGCCAGCAGCTTGATCCGGGATGGCTATGGCTACACCTTC. Translating it yields CASSLIRDGYGYTF.

The chain joins TRBV7-9 to TRBJ2-2; D is unclear. This CDR3 has 12 amino acids. Germline lookup yields CDR1 SEHNR and CDR2 FQNEAQ (reference sequence). V dropped 8 bases and J dropped 6 bases, with 10 bases sitting between them. In nucleotides, the CDR3 is TGTGCCAGCGGGTTAGTGGCCGGGGAGCTGTTTTTT. Its translation is CASGLVAGELFF.

There are many counts of this clonotype. CDR3 loop: CSVGRPQGEQYF. DNA for the CDR3: TGCAGCGTGGGCAGGCCTCAGGGCGAGCAGTACTTC. The rearrangement joins TRBV29-1 to TRBJ2-7; perhaps TRBD1 as D (5 bases). Per germline, CDR1 SQVTM and CDR2 ANQGSEA. The length of the CDR3 is 12 residues. Trimming pared 6 bases from V and 6 bases from J, leaving 15 bases between.

V and J are TRBV10-3 and TRBJ2-3; D is unresolved. Looked up from germline, CDR1 is ENHRY and CDR2 is SYGVKD. V was trimmed by 4 bases and J by 2 bases, leaving 10 bases between them. This CDR3 has 14 residues. This chain's CDR3 is CAISVSDDTDTQYF. CDR3 nucleotide sequence: TGTGCCATCAGTGTCTCCGACGACACAGATACGCAGTATTTT.

V and J are TRBV2 and TRBJ2-5; 7 bases align to TRBD2. With the DNA end fitting TRBJ2-7 better, the J assignment may be wrong. The germline CDR1 and CDR2 sequences are SNHLY and FYNNEI. The CDR3 loop spans 14 amino acids. Here the CDR3 reads CASGPGLRTYEQYF. Written as DNA, the CDR3 is TGTGCCAGCGGACCGGGACTAAGGACCTACGAGCAGTACTTC.